One sample yielded the 31 T cell receptor beta chains listed below, sequenced in a study of identical twins. TCRdb reprocessed the 5' RACE reads with MiXCR, giving one entry per CDR3 protein. In the table there are roughly 700,000 distinct CDR3 sequences, 8.6% of which are singletons. These data also featured in a second study, about yellow fever vaccine responses in identical twins.

Material: PBMCs. All receptors come from a woman between 18 and 29 years old in good health.

J is TRBJ2-2 and V is TRBV15; 9 nucleotides align to TRBD2. The length of the CDR3 is 16 residues. The germline V gene encodes CDR1 LNHNV and CDR2 YYDKDF (reference sequence). J lost 4 bases, V lost 1 base, and 4 bases had no gene match. The CDR3 region is CATSRASGVSTGELFF. The CDR3 DNA reads TGTGCCACCAGCAGAGCTAGCGGGGTGTCCACCGGGGAGCTGTTTTTT.

The table lists this clonotype with a few counts. V is TRBV12-3 or TRBV12-4 and J is TRBJ2-5; 11 bases fit TRBD1. After removal of 6 bases from V and 2 bases from J, the junction contained 5 bases not matched to a gene. The CDR3 contains 15 residues. Written as DNA, the CDR3 is TGTGCCAGCAGCTGGGGACAGGGGGGGCAAGAGACCCAGTACTTC. It yields the protein CASSWGQGGQETQYF.

The V and J genes are TRBV28 and TRBJ2-7, with D perhaps TRBD1 or TRBD2 (7 bases each). The CDR3 covers 16 residues. Germline CDR1 and CDR2: MDHEN and SYDVKM. V dropped 6 bases and J dropped 0 bases, with 18 bases sitting between them. The CDR3 region has the DNA TGTGCCAGCAGCGGGACAGCGGGAACGGCCTCCTACGAGCAGTACTTC. It translates to CASSGTAGTASYEQYF.

The CDR3, as DNA: TGCAGTGCTATCCTAGGACTAGCGGGGGATGGGGAGACCCAGTACTTC. Translation: CSAILGLAGDGETQYF. The gene calls are TRBV20-1 and TRBJ2-5, with 13 bases identical to TRBD2. The CDR3 is 16 residues long. CDR1 DFQATT and CDR2 SNEGSKA come from the germline V gene (reference sequence). The J segment lost 5 bases and the V segment lost 4 bases, leaving 10 bases of the junction unmatched.

The sample holds a few counts of this clonotype. This rearrangement joins TRBV15 to TRBJ2-5; maybe TRBD1 (6 bases). With 1 base removed from V and 3 bases from J, the gap between germline ends came to 12 bases. This CDR3 has 15 residues. Per the germline V gene, CDR1 is LNHNV and CDR2 is YYDKDF (reference sequence). The CDR3 DNA sequence: TGTGCCACCAGCAGAGCCGGGACATTGAAAGAGACCCAGTACTTC. Residues: CATSRAGTLKETQYF. The variable domain in full, with the rest retrieved from reference TRBV15 and TRBJ2-5, is DAMVIQNPRYQVTQFGKPVTLSCSQTLNHNVMYWYQQKSSQAPKLLFHYYDKDFNNEADTPDNFQSRRPNTSFCFLDIRSPGLGDTAMYLCATSRAGTLKETQYFGPGTRLLVL.

There are a few counts of this clonotype. The chain combines TRBV5-1 with TRBJ1-5, with 8 bases lining up with TRBD1. The J segment lost 7 bases and the V segment lost 2 bases, leaving 5 bases of the junction unmatched. This CDR3 has 14 amino acids. Germline V lookup: CDR1 SGHRS, CDR2 YFSETQ. CDR3 nucleotides: TGCGCCAGCAGCTTCAGGGGGCCCCCACAGCCCCAGCATTTT. Its translation is CASSFRGPPQPQHF.

This clonotype was detected many times. This chain connects TRBV7-9 to TRBJ2-7, with 9 positions matching TRBD1. V trimming: 8 bases; J trimming: 7 bases; junction bases outside the gene matches: 9. Germline CDR1 is SEHNR and CDR2 is FQNEAQ (reference sequence). The CDR3 sequence is 13 residues long. The CDR3 loop is CASDTGQGSEQYF. The CDR3 nucleotides read TGTGCCAGCGACACGGGACAGGGTTCGGAGCAGTACTTC.

The chain uses TRBV6-1 and TRBJ2-1; 8 bases fit TRBD2. The trim removed 6 bases at V and 6 bases at J, leaving 10 bases unmatched. The CDR3 has 15 amino acids. The germline V gene encodes CDR1 MNHNS and CDR2 SASEGT. CDR3 DNA sequence: TGTGCCAGCAGCCCACTAGCGGCGATTATCAATGAGCAGTTCTTC. Protein sequence: CASSPLAAIINEQFF.

This sequence joins TRBV19 and TRBJ1-6, with D perhaps TRBD1 (5 bases). Germline V gene data show CDR1 as LNHDA and CDR2 as SQIVND (reference sequence). CDR3 length: 14 amino acids. Between the trimmed V and J ends, which lost 3 bases and 7 bases, there was a span of 10 bases. The CDR3 bases are TGTGCCAGTAGTATCGTGGGGGGAAATTCACCCCTCCACTTT. Its protein product is CASSIVGGNSPLHF.

This clonotype was seen a few times. CDR3 loop: CASSLLLAAKNIQYF. CDR3 nucleotide sequence: TGTGCCAGCAGTTTGTTACTAGCGGCCAAAAACATTCAGTACTTC. V is TRBV27 and J is TRBJ2-4; 7 nucleotides agree with TRBD2. The V gene end was trimmed by 3 bases and the J gene end by 1 base; junction bases not matched to a gene: 3. In germline, CDR1 is MNHEY, CDR2 SMNVEV (reference sequence). This CDR3 has 15 amino acids.

This sequence joins TRBV27 and TRBJ1-5; D remains unclear. The ends were cut back, 6 bases at V and 7 bases at J, with 10 bases in the middle. Germline lookup yields CDR1 MNHEY and CDR2 SMNVEV (reference sequence). This CDR3 has 12 residues. This CDR3 reads CASSPPGQPQHF. In DNA, the CDR3 is TGTGCCAGCAGCCCCCCGGGACAGCCCCAGCATTTT.

This clonotype was observed a handful of times. The chain uses TRBV11-2 and TRBJ2-5, with 9 bases identical to TRBD2. The CDR3 is made up of 21 amino acids. V dropped 1 base and J dropped 2; count of bases not matched to a gene: 20. The germline gives CDR1 SGHAT, CDR2 FQNNGV. This chain's CDR3 is CASSLVIGIASGTKGQETQYF. CDR3 DNA sequence: TGTGCCAGCAGCTTAGTTATAGGGATCGCTAGCGGGACTAAGGGGCAAGAGACCCAGTACTTC. Using reference TRBV11-2 and TRBJ2-5 for the parts outside the CDR3, the full variable domain is EAGVAQSPRYKIIEKRQSVAFWCNPISGHATLYWYQQILGQGPKLLIQFQNNGVVDDSQLPKDRFSAERLKGVDSTLKIQPAKLEDSAVYLCASSLVIGIASGTKGQETQYFGPGTRLLVL.

Here the CDR3 DNA reads TGTGCCAGCAGTGAATGGACTGGGGCCAACGTCCTGACTTTC. This codes for CASSEWTGANVLTF. The rearrangement links TRBV2 to TRBJ2-6; the D is unclear. V was pared by 2 bases and J by 2 bases, with 4 bases between. Germline V gene data show CDR1 as SNHLY and CDR2 as FYNNEI. The CDR3 length is 14 residues.

This clonotype has a count of ten or more. This rearrangement joins TRBV12-3 or TRBV12-4 to TRBJ1-1; no firm D call. V lost 3 bases and J 11 bases, leaving 16 bases between the germline ends. The CDR3 is made up of 13 amino acids. CDR3 in DNA: TGTGCCAGCAGTTTCCGGGGTCAGGTATCGGCTTTCTTT. Translating gives CASSFRGQVSAFF.

Notes on this clonotype: This may come from a read error, since a much larger clone is one base off. This chain uses TRBV29-1 with TRBJ2-5; D perhaps matches TRBD2 (5 bases). Germline CDR1 and CDR2: SQVTM and ANQGSEA. V dropped 1 base and J dropped 5 bases, with 17 bases sitting between them. The CDR3 is made up of 15 amino acids. The DNA of the CDR3 is TGCAGCGTTGAAGGTGTCAGGAGGCTAGGGGAGACCCAGTACTTC. Protein product: CSVEGVRRLGETQYF.

The chain combines TRBV6-1 with TRBJ2-1; 11 nucleotides align to TRBD2. CDR1 MNHNS and CDR2 SASEGT come from the germline V gene. V was pared by 3 bases and J by 6 bases, with 7 bases of the junction left unmatched. This CDR3 region has 16 residues. The CDR3 loop is CASSDLAGGPGNEQFF. CDR3 DNA: TGTGCCAGCAGTGACCTAGCGGGAGGCCCTGGCAATGAGCAGTTCTTC.

The chain uses TRBV7-8 and TRBJ2-2; D uncertain. The CDR3 covers 13 residues. V shed 2 bases and J shed 7 bases, with 8 bases lying between them. Germline V gives CDR1 SGHVS, CDR2 FQNEAQ. CDR3 in amino acids: CASSLPGVGELFF. CDR3 DNA: TGTGCCAGCAGCTTACCCGGCGTCGGGGAGCTGTTTTTT.

This chain joins TRBV27 and TRBJ1-1; D gene uncertain. Trimming cost V 5 bases and J 1 base, with 8 bases left between them. The germline V gene encodes CDR1 MNHEY and CDR2 SMNVEV (reference sequence). The CDR3 sequence is 13 residues long. CDR3 DNA: TGTGCCAGCAGTATCCCAGGGAACACTGAAGCTTTCTTT. This sequence encodes CASSIPGNTEAFF.

This clonotype was seen more than once but under ten times. The CDR3 here is CASSRDEGQGGLNTQYF. CDR3 bases: TGTGCCAGCAGCCGAGACGAAGGACAGGGAGGTCTGAATACGCAGTATTTT. This chain uses TRBV4-2 with TRBJ2-3; 8 nucleotides line up with TRBD1. The germline CDR1 and CDR2 sequences are LGHNA and YNFKEQ. This CDR3 has 17 amino acids. V trimming: 4 bases; J trimming: 7 bases; junction bases outside the gene matches: 16.

This clonotype was counted only a few times. The chain is built from TRBV21-1 and TRBJ2-4; the table's D call of TRBD1 was not tested on the DNA. TRBV21-1 is designated a pseudogene. CDR3 length equals 15 residues. This CDR3 reads CASSGWTGIKNIQYF. The DNA for the CDR3 is TGTGCCAGCAGCGGTTGGACAGGGATTAAAAACATTCAGTACTTC.

V gene TRBV28 combines with J gene TRBJ2-4; a possible D gene is TRBD2 (7 bases). Germline-derived CDR1 and CDR2 are MDHEN and SYDVKM. The CDR3 runs to 17 residues. Trimming took 5 bases from V and 1 from J, leaving 18 bases between them. The chain's CDR3 is CASSPPGGGRAKNIQYF. The CDR3 bases are TGTGCCAGCAGTCCGCCTGGGGGGGGCCGTGCCAAAAACATTCAGTACTTC.

This clonotype has a count of ten or more. The rearrangement uses TRBV20-1 and TRBJ2-5; D is tentatively TRBD1 or TRBD2 (6 bases each). The CDR3 runs to 13 residues. The germline gives CDR1 DFQATT, CDR2 SNEGSKA (reference sequence). Trimming stripped 6 bases from V and 4 bases from J, with 15 bases between. Here the CDR3 reads CSAVLRGRETQYF. CDR3 sequence (DNA): TGCAGTGCCGTACTCCGGGGGCGAGAGACCCAGTACTTC.

The chain combines TRBV4-2 with TRBJ2-1; D is unclear. This CDR3 has 14 amino acids. Germline V CDR1 and CDR2: LGHNA, YNFKEQ. Between the trimmed V and J ends, which lost 0 bases and 4 bases, there was a span of 7 bases. The CDR3 here is CASSQEKSYNEQFF. The CDR3 DNA reads TGTGCCAGCAGCCAAGAGAAGAGTTACAATGAGCAGTTCTTC.

In this sample, this clonotype turned up a few times. This rearrangement joins TRBV6-1 to TRBJ1-6; tentative D call: TRBD1 (6 bases). The length of the CDR3 is 15 residues. Germline V CDR1 and CDR2: MNHNS, SASEGT. V dropped 0 bases and J dropped 10 bases, with 13 bases sitting between them. As DNA, the CDR3 is TGTGCCAGCAGTGAAGCCCAGACAGGATCCTCACCCCTCCACTTT. This gives the protein CASSEAQTGSSPLHF.

The sample holds many counts of this clonotype. CDR3 residues: CASSFRQNPPSTDTQYF. The CDR3 DNA is TGTGCCAGCAGTTTCCGACAGAATCCACCTAGCACAGATACGCAGTATTTT. V usage is TRBV5-5 and J usage is TRBJ2-3; D perhaps matches TRBD1 (5 bases). Germline CDR1 SGHKS, CDR2 YYEKEE (reference sequence). The CDR3 sequence is 17 residues long. V was shortened by 5 bases and J by 0 bases, with 19 bases between the two germline ends.

V gene TRBV7-8 combines with J gene TRBJ2-5; 10 nucleotides agree with TRBD1. The V segment lost 1 base and the J segment 5 bases; nucleotides outside the gene matches: 7. Germline V CDR1 and CDR2: SGHVS, FQNEAQ. The CDR3 is made up of 16 amino acids. In DNA form, the CDR3 reads TGTGCCAGCAGCTTAGTGACAGGGGGCTCTTGGGAGACCCAGTACTTC. This translates into CASSLVTGGSWETQYF.

This clonotype came up a few times. The chain carries TRBV20-1 and TRBJ2-3; the match to TRBD2 covers 10 bases. Germline V CDR1 and CDR2: DFQATT, SNEGSKA (reference sequence). With 5 bases clipped from V and 2 bases from J, the junction kept 7 bases outside the gene matches. The CDR3 loop spans 15 amino acids. The CDR3 coding sequence is TGCAGTGCTCCGGGACTAGCGAAGGACACAGATACGCAGTATTTT. Amino acids: CSAPGLAKDTDTQYF.

This clonotype came up a few times. The genes are TRBV4-3 and TRBJ2-1; 10 bases align to TRBD2. Losses at the gene ends were 4 bases for V and 4 bases for J; bases not matched to a gene: 4. CDR1 LGHNA and CDR2 YSLEER come from the germline V gene. The CDR3 loop spans 15 amino acids. The CDR3 DNA reads TGCGCCAGCAGCCGAACTAGCGGGGAGTACAATGAGCAGTTCTTC. It translates to CASSRTSGEYNEQFF.

CDR3: CASSYASGYTF. CDR3 sequence (DNA): TGTGCCAGCAGTTACGCATCCGGCTACACCTTC. This rearrangement joins TRBV6-6 to TRBJ1-2; D call uncertain. The CDR3 loop spans 11 amino acids. The V and J ends lost 2 bases and 8 bases respectively, with 6 bases between them. Germline CDR1 MNHNY, CDR2 SVGAGI (reference sequence).

The CDR3 DNA is TGCAGTGCTAGAAACCCCCGGGACTATAGCTTGTACAATGAGCAGTTCTTC. This codes for CSARNPRDYSLYNEQFF. This rearrangement joins TRBV20-1 to TRBJ2-1; TRBD2 agrees at 7 bases. The V segment lost 2 bases and the J segment 4 bases; nucleotides outside the gene matches: 14. Germline V gives CDR1 DFQATT, CDR2 SNEGSKA (reference sequence). CDR3 length: 17 residues.

CDR3 sequence reads: CSATQDSPRYEQYF. CDR3 DNA sequence: TGCAGTGCCACCCAGGACAGTCCCCGCTACGAGCAGTACTTC. The rearrangement uses TRBV20-1 and TRBJ2-7; TRBD1 might be the D (6 bases). The CDR3 is 14 residues long. From germline, CDR1 is DFQATT and CDR2 SNEGSKA (reference sequence). Trimming took off 6 bases at V and 3 bases at J, with 18 bases between the two ends.